One sample yielded the 2 T cell receptor beta chains listed below, sequenced in a study of kidney transplant recipient with SARS-CoV-2 infection. TCRdb re-called the reads through MiXCR, storing one row per CDR3 protein. The sample has approximately 250,000 distinct CDR3 sequences, under 30% seen once; the top ten hold almost 7.5%. Source: a blood sample, taken at baseline and on day 111 from a kidney transplant recipient. Every receptor here comes from a male patient in his thirties who had COVID-19 and was a kidney transplant recipient. Some T cells may have originated in the graft donor.

This rearrangement joins TRBV7-2 to TRBJ2-3, with 8 bases lining up with TRBD2. The CDR3 totals 13 residues. Trimming took 8 bases from V and 4 from J; bases not matched to a gene: 5. Germline V gene sequence: CDR1 SGHTA, CDR2 FQGNSA. The CDR3 sequence: CASSPGRADTQYF. Here the CDR3 DNA reads TGTGCCAGCTCCCCCGGGAGGGCAGATACGCAGTATTTT. Variable domain in full (rest from reference TRBV7-2 and TRBJ2-3): GAGVSQSPSNKVTEKGKDVELRCDPISGHTALYWYRQSLGQGLEFLIYFQGNSAPDKSGLPSDRFSAERTGGSVSTLTIQRTQQEDSAVYLCASSPGRADTQYFGPGTRLTVL.

This clonotype was counted at least ten times. This chain uses TRBV28 with TRBJ2-3, with D unresolved. This CDR3 spans 12 amino acids. Germline CDR1 and CDR2: MDHEN and SYDVKM. V was cut by 5 bases and J by 8 bases, with 11 bases left in between. CDR3 sequence: CASSQRSVTQYF. The CDR3 coding sequence is TGTGCCAGCAGTCAACGATCAGTTACGCAGTATTTT.